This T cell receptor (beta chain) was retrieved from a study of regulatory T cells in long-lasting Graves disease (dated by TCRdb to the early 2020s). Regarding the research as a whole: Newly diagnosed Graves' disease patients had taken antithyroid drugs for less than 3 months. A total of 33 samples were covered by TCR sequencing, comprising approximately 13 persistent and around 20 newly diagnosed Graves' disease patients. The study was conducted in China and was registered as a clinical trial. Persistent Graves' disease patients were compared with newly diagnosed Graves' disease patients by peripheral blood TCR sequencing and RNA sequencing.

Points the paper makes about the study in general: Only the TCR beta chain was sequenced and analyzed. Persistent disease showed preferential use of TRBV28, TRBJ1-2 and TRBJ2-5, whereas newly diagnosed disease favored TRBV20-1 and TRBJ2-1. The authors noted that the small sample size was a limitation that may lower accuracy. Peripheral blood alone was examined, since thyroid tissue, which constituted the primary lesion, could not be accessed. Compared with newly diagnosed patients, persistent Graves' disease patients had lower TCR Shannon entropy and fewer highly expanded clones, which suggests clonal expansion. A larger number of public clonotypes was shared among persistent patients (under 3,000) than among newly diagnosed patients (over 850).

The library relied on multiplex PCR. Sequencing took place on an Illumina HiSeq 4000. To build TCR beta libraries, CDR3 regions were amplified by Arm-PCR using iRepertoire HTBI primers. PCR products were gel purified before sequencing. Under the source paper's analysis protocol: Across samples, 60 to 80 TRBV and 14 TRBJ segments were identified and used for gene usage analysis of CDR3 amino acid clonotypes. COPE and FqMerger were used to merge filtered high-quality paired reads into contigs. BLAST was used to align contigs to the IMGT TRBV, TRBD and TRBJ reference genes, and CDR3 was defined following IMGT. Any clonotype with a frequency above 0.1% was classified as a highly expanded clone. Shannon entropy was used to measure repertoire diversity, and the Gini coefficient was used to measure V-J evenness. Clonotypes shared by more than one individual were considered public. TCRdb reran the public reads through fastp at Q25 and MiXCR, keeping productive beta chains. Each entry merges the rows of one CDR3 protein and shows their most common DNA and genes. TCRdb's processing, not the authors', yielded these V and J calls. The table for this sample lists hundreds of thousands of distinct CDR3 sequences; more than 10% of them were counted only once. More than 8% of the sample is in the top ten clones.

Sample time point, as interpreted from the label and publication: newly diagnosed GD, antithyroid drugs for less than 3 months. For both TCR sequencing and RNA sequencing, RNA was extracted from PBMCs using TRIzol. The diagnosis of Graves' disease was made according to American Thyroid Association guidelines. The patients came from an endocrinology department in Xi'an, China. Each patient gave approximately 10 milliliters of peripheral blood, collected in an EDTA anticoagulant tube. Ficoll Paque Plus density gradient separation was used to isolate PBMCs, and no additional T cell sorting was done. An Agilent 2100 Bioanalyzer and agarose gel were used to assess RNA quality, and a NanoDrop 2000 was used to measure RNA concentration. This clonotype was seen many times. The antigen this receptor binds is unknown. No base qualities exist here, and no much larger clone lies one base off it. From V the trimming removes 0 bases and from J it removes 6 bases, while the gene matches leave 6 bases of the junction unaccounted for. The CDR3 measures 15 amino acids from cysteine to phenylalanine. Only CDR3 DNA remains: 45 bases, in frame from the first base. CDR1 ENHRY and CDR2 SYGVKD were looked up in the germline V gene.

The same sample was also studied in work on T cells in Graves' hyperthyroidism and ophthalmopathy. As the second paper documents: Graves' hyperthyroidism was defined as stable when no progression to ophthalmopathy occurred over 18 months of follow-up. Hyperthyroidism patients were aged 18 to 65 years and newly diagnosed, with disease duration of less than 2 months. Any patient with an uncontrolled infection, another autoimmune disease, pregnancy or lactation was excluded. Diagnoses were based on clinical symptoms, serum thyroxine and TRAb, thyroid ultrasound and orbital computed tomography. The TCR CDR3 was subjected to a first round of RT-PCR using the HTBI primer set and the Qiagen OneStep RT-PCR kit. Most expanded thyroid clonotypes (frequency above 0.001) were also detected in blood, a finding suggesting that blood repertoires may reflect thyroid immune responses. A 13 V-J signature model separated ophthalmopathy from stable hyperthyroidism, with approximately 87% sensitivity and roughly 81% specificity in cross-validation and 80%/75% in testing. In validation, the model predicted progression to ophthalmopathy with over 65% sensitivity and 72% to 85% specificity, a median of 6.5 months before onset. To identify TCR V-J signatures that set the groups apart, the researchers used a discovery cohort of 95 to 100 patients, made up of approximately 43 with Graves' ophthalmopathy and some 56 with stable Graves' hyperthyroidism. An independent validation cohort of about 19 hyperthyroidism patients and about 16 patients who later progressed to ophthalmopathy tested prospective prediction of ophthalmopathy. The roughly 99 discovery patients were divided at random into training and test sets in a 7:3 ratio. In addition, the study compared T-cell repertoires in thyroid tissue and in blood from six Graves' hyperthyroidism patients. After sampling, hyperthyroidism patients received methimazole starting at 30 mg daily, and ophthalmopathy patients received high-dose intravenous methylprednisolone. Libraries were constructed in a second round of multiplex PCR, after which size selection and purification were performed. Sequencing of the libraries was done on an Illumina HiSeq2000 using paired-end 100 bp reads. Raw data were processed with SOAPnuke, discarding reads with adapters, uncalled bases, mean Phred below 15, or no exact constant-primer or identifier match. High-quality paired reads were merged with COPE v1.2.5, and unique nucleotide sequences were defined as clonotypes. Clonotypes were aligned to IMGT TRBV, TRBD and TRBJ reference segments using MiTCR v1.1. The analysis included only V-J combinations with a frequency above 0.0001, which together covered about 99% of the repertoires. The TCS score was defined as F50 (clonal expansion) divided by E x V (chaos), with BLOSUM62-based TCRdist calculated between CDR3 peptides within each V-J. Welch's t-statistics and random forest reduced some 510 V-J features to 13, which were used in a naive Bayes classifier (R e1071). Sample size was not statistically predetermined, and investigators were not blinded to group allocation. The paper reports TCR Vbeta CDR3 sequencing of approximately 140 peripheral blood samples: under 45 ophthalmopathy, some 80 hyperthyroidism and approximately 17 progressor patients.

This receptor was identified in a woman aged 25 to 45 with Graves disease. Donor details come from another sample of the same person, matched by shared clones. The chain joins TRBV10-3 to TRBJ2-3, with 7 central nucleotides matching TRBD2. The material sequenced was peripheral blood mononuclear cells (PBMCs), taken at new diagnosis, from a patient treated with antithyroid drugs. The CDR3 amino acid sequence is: CAISESASGIDTQYF. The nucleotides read TGTGCCATCAGTGAGTCGGCCAGCGGGATTGATACGCAGTATTTT.